One T cell receptor (beta chain) is described in this entry. These data originate in a study of control samples from healthy donors and cancer patients. Profiled with immunoSEQ multiplex PCR; TCRdb holds only in-frame clones, not every one. The sample shows more than 95,000 clones, almost 95% of them seen only once. The CDR3 consists of 19 residues. V shed 0 bases, J shed 4 bases, and the junction held 17 bases outside the gene matches. Germline V lookup: CDR1 LGHNA, CDR2 YNFKEQ. Sequencing was done on a sample of PBMCs. The sequence derives from a man older than 75 with head and neck cancer. The chain uses TRBV4-2 and TRBJ1-2; 7 nucleotides align to TRBD1. This CDR3 reads CASSQDLYKVGQTLYGYTF. The CDR3 DNA reads TGTGCCAGCAGCCAAGATCTTTATAAAGTGGGACAGACTCTCTATGGCTACACCTTC.